The table lists the clone carrying this TCR beta chain with many counts. Its antigen is unknown. This sample was taken from a study of identical twins. TCRdb re-called the 5' RACE reads through MiXCR, storing one row per CDR3 protein. Of about 210,000 distinct CDR3 sequences listed, around 10% are singletons. Findings and caveats of the study: Models underestimated out-of-frame TCR alpha sharing in monozygotic twins. Low generation-probability sequences were in excess among twin-shared out-of-frame alpha sequences.

The CDR3 spans 16 residues. Germline loops: CDR1 KGHDR, CDR2 SFDVKD. The V segment lost 4 bases and the J segment 6 bases; nucleotides outside the gene matches: 9. The sample was memory (CD45RO+) T cells sorted from blood. This TCR was sampled from a woman aged 18-35 years in good health. V gene TRBV24-1 combines with J gene TRBJ2-1, with TRBD1 matching 9 bases. CDR3 in amino acids: CATSDPRDRDGNEQFF. The CDR3 nucleotides are TGTGCCACCAGTGACCCCCGGGACAGGGACGGCAATGAGCAGTTCTTC.